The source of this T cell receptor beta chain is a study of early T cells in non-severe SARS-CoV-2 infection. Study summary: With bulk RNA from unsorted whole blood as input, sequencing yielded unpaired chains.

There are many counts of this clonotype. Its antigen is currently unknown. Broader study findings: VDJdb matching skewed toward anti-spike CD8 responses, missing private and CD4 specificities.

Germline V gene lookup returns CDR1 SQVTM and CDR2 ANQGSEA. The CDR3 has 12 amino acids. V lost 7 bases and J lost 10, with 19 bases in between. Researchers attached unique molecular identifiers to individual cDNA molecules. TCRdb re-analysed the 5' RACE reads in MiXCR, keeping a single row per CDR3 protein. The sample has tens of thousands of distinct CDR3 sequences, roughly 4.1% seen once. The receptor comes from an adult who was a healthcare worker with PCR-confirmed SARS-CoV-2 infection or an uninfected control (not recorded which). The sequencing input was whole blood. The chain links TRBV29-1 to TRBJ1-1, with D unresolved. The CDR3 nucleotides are TGCAGCGCCCCCCTGGGGTTTGAGCGAGCTTTCTTT. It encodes CSAPLGFERAFF.